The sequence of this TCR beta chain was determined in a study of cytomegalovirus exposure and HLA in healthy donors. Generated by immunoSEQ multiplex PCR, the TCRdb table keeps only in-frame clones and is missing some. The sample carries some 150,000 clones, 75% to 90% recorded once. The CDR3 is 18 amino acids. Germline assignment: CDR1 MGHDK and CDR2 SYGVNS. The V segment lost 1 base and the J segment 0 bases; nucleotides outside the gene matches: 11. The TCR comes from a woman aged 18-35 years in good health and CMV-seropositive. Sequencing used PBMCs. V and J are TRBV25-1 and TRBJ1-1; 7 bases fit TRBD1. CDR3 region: CASSESRTGPLMNTEAFF. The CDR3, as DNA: TGTGCCAGCAGTGAATCAAGGACAGGTCCGTTAATGAACACTGAAGCTTTCTTT.